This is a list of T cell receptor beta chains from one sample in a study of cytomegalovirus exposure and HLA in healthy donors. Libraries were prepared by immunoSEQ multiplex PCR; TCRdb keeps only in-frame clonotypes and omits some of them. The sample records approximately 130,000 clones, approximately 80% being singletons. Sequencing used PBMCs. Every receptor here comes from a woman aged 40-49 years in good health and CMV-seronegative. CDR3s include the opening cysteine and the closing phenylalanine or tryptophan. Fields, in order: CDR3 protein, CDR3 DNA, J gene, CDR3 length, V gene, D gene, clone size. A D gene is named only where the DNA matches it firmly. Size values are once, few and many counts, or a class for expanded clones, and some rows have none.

cdr3_aa: CASRGDRVADTQYF; cdr3_nt: TGTGCCAGCCGGGGGGACAGGGTGGCGGATACGCAGTATTTT; j_call: TRBJ2-3; cdr3_length: 14; v_call: TRBV6-1; d_call: TRBD1; clone_size: NA
cdr3_aa: CASSSNEAFF; cdr3_nt: TGTGCCAGCAGTAGCAATGAAGCTTTCTTT; j_call: TRBJ1-1; cdr3_length: 10; v_call: TRBV6-1; d_call: NA; clone_size: NA
cdr3_aa: CASSGTGQGETQYF; cdr3_nt: TGTGCCAGCAGCGGAACGGGACAGGGGGAGACCCAGTACTTC; j_call: TRBJ2-5; cdr3_length: 14; v_call: TRBV5-6; d_call: TRBD1; clone_size: NA
cdr3_aa: CATAATGNVNTIYF; cdr3_nt: TGTGCCACCGCGGCCACAGGGAACGTAAACACCATATATTTT; j_call: TRBJ1-3; cdr3_length: 14; v_call: TRBV19; d_call: NA; clone_size: NA
cdr3_aa: CASSNPRHNEQFF; cdr3_nt: TGTGCCAGCAGCAATCCTAGGCACAATGAGCAGTTCTTC; j_call: TRBJ2-1; cdr3_length: 13; v_call: TRBV21-1; d_call: NA; clone_size: once
cdr3_aa: CASSGAYELSTEAFF; cdr3_nt: TGTGCCAGCAGTGGGGCATATGAGCTTTCTACAGAAGCTTTCTTT; j_call: TRBJ1-1; cdr3_length: 15; v_call: TRBV28; d_call: NA; clone_size: NA
cdr3_aa: CSARRDEQYF; cdr3_nt: TGCAGTGCCCGGAGGGACGAGCAGTACTTC; j_call: TRBJ2-7; cdr3_length: 10; v_call: TRBV20-1; d_call: NA; clone_size: NA
cdr3_aa: CAWRGTFSRPAFF; cdr3_nt: TGTGCCTGGAGGGGGACATTTTCACGTCCAGCTTTCTTT; j_call: TRBJ1-1; cdr3_length: 13; v_call: TRBV30; d_call: NA; clone_size: NA
cdr3_aa: CASSRGQTNQPQHF; cdr3_nt: TGTGCCAGCAGCAGGGGACAGACCAATCAGCCCCAGCATTTT; j_call: TRBJ1-5; cdr3_length: 14; v_call: TRBV6-5; d_call: TRBD1; clone_size: NA
cdr3_aa: CASSLSGTGVYGYTF; cdr3_nt: TGTGCCAGCAGTTTATCCGGGACAGGGGTCTATGGCTACACCTTC; j_call: TRBJ1-2; cdr3_length: 15; v_call: TRBV28; d_call: TRBD1; clone_size: NA
cdr3_aa: CASSLSGGTEAFF; cdr3_nt: TGTGCCAGCAGTTTATCGGGAGGCACTGAAGCTTTCTTT; j_call: TRBJ1-1; cdr3_length: 13; v_call: TRBV27; d_call: NA; clone_size: NA
cdr3_aa: CASSRTANVYEQYF; cdr3_nt: TGTGCCAGCAGCCGGACAGCCAACGTCTACGAGCAGTACTTC; j_call: TRBJ2-7; cdr3_length: 14; v_call: TRBV5-8; d_call: NA; clone_size: NA
cdr3_aa: CATSRDSGGYSEQFF; cdr3_nt: TGTGCCACCAGCAGAGATAGTGGAGGGTACAGTGAGCAGTTCTTC; j_call: TRBJ2-1; cdr3_length: 15; v_call: TRBV15; d_call: NA; clone_size: NA
cdr3_aa: CASSLGPYNEQFF; cdr3_nt: TGTGCCAGCAGCTTAGGGCCTTACAATGAGCAGTTCTTC; j_call: TRBJ2-1; cdr3_length: 13; v_call: TRBV7-2; d_call: NA; clone_size: NA
cdr3_aa: CASSLASGGLQETQYF; cdr3_nt: TGCGCCAGCAGCTTGGCCAGCGGGGGCCTTCAAGAGACCCAGTACTTC; j_call: TRBJ2-5; cdr3_length: 16; v_call: TRBV5-1; d_call: TRBD2; clone_size: few
cdr3_aa: CASSPEARGGGYTF; cdr3_nt: TGTGCCAGCAGCCCGGAGGCACGGGGTGGCGGCTACACCTTC; j_call: TRBJ1-2; cdr3_length: 14; v_call: TRBV7-6; d_call: NA; clone_size: NA
cdr3_aa: CASSEPHRGAFF; cdr3_nt: TGTGCCAGCAGCGAACCTCACAGGGGAGCTTTCTTT; j_call: TRBJ1-1; cdr3_length: 12; v_call: TRBV7-2; d_call: TRBD1; clone_size: NA
cdr3_aa: CASSISFYGANVLTF; cdr3_nt: TGTGCCAGTAGTATTTCGTTTTATGGGGCCAACGTCCTGACTTTC; j_call: TRBJ2-6; cdr3_length: 15; v_call: TRBV19; d_call: NA; clone_size: NA
cdr3_aa: CATTGGTRNTEAFF; cdr3_nt: TGCGCCACCACAGGGGGTACTAGGAACACTGAAGCTTTCTTT; j_call: TRBJ1-1; cdr3_length: 14; v_call: TRBV5-1; d_call: TRBD1; clone_size: NA
cdr3_aa: CASSNEPGLALHNEQFF; cdr3_nt: TGTGCCAGCAGCAATGAACCGGGACTAGCCTTACACAATGAGCAGTTCTTC; j_call: TRBJ2-1; cdr3_length: 17; v_call: TRBV21-1; d_call: NA; clone_size: once
cdr3_aa: CASSTGVGETQYF; cdr3_nt: TGTGCCAGCAGCACGGGGGTGGGGGAGACCCAGTACTTC; j_call: TRBJ2-5; cdr3_length: 13; v_call: TRBV5-6; d_call: NA; clone_size: NA
cdr3_aa: CASSFSWNTEAFF; cdr3_nt: TGTGCCAGCAGCTTTAGTTGGAACACTGAAGCTTTCTTT; j_call: TRBJ1-1; cdr3_length: 13; v_call: TRBV7-9; d_call: NA; clone_size: NA
cdr3_aa: CASSLAQGSGNTIYF; cdr3_nt: TGTGCCAGCAGCTTAGCCCAGGGCTCTGGAAACACCATATATTTT; j_call: TRBJ1-3; cdr3_length: 15; v_call: TRBV11-2; d_call: NA; clone_size: NA
cdr3_aa: CASVSRGASSYNEQFF; cdr3_nt: TGTGCCAGCGTGTCCAGGGGCGCGAGCTCCTACAATGAGCAGTTCTTC; j_call: TRBJ2-1; cdr3_length: 16; v_call: TRBV2; d_call: NA; clone_size: NA
cdr3_aa: CASSTQDRRSSYEQYF; cdr3_nt: TGTGCCAGCAGCACTCAGGACAGGAGGAGCTCCTACGAGCAGTACTTC; j_call: TRBJ2-7; cdr3_length: 16; v_call: TRBV5-5; d_call: TRBD1; clone_size: NA
cdr3_aa: CASSEAGWRGVGTDTQYF; cdr3_nt: TGTGCCAGCAGTGAAGCTGGGTGGCGGGGGGTGGGCACAGATACGCAGTATTTT; j_call: TRBJ2-3; cdr3_length: 18; v_call: TRBV6-1; d_call: TRBD2; clone_size: NA
cdr3_aa: CASRRTGNSGNTIYF; cdr3_nt: TGTGCCAGCAGGCGAACAGGGAACTCTGGAAACACCATATATTTT; j_call: TRBJ1-3; cdr3_length: 15; v_call: TRBV6-5; d_call: NA; clone_size: NA
cdr3_aa: CASSSWRGADTGELFF; cdr3_nt: TGTGCCAGTAGCTCTTGGCGGGGGGCCGACACCGGGGAGCTGTTTTTT; j_call: TRBJ2-2; cdr3_length: 16; v_call: TRBV19; d_call: TRBD2; clone_size: NA
cdr3_aa: CASSLVVERNIEKLFF; cdr3_nt: TGCGCCAGCAGCTTGGTGGTGGAGAGGAACATTGAAAAACTGTTTTTT; j_call: TRBJ1-4; cdr3_length: 16; v_call: TRBV5-1; d_call: NA; clone_size: NA
cdr3_aa: CASGSQMNTEAFF; cdr3_nt: TGTGCCAGCGGGTCACAGATGAACACTGAAGCTTTCTTT; j_call: TRBJ1-1; cdr3_length: 13; v_call: TRBV7-3; d_call: NA; clone_size: NA
cdr3_aa: CASSLGQVYGYTF; cdr3_nt: TGTGCCAGCAGCTTAGGCCAGGTCTATGGCTACACCTTC; j_call: TRBJ1-2; cdr3_length: 13; v_call: TRBV7-9; d_call: NA; clone_size: NA
cdr3_aa: CASSLDLVQGLAFF; cdr3_nt: TGTGCCAGCAGCTTAGATTTGGTACAGGGTCTAGCTTTCTTT; j_call: TRBJ1-1; cdr3_length: 14; v_call: TRBV7-2; d_call: NA; clone_size: NA
cdr3_aa: CASSYSILIGTNEQFF; cdr3_nt: TGTGCCAGCAGTTACTCGATTCTTATCGGGACAAATGAGCAGTTCTTC; j_call: TRBJ2-1; cdr3_length: 16; v_call: TRBV6-5; d_call: NA; clone_size: NA
cdr3_aa: CASSHATSGGAKTQYF; cdr3_nt: TGCGCCAGCAGCCATGCGACTAGCGGGGGGGCAAAGACCCAGTACTTC; j_call: TRBJ2-5; cdr3_length: 16; v_call: TRBV4-1; d_call: TRBD2; clone_size: NA
cdr3_aa: CASSQGQGSGNTIYF; cdr3_nt: TGTGCCAGCTCACAGGGACAGGGCTCTGGAAACACCATATATTTT; j_call: TRBJ1-3; cdr3_length: 15; v_call: TRBV18; d_call: TRBD1; clone_size: NA
cdr3_aa: CASSLTGSYEQYF; cdr3_nt: TGTGCCAGCAGTTTAACGGGGTCCTACGAGCAGTACTTC; j_call: TRBJ2-7; cdr3_length: 13; v_call: TRBV27; d_call: NA; clone_size: once
cdr3_aa: CASSKGGAVNTEAFF; cdr3_nt: TGTGCCAGCAGTAAAGGGGGCGCGGTGAACACTGAAGCTTTCTTT; j_call: TRBJ1-1; cdr3_length: 15; v_call: TRBV25-1; d_call: TRBD1; clone_size: NA
cdr3_aa: CASSHWDKPTNEKLFF; cdr3_nt: TGTGCCAGCAGTCACTGGGACAAGCCAACTAATGAAAAACTGTTTTTT; j_call: TRBJ1-4; cdr3_length: 16; v_call: TRBV5-6; d_call: NA; clone_size: NA
cdr3_aa: CATSSDGGARGNTIYF; cdr3_nt: TGTGCCACCAGCTCCGACGGGGGGGCGCGAGGAAACACCATATATTTT; j_call: TRBJ1-3; cdr3_length: 16; v_call: TRBV15; d_call: NA; clone_size: NA
cdr3_aa: CASRSRGRLQETQYF; cdr3_nt: TGTGCCAGCAGATCGCGGGGGCGTCTCCAAGAGACCCAGTACTTC; j_call: TRBJ2-5; cdr3_length: 15; v_call: TRBV6-5; d_call: NA; clone_size: once
cdr3_aa: CASSSRLAGSTDTQYF; cdr3_nt: TGTGCCAGCAGTTCGCGACTAGCGGGGAGCACAGATACGCAGTATTTT; j_call: TRBJ2-3; cdr3_length: 16; v_call: TRBV6-5; d_call: TRBD2; clone_size: NA